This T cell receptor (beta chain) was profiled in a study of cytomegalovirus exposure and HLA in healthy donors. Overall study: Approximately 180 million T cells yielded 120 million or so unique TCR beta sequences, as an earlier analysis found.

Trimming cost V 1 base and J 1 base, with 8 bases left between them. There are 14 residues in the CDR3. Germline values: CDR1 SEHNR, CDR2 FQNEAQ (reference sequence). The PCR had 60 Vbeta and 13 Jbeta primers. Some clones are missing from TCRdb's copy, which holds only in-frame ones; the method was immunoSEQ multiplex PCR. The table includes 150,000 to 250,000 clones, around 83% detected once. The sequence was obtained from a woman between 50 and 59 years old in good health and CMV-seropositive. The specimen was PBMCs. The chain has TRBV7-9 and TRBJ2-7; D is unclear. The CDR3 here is CASSLDPQSYEQYF. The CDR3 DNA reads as TGTGCCAGCAGCTTAGATCCCCAATCCTACGAGCAGTACTTC.